A selection of T cell receptor beta chains follows, all from one sample in a study of T cells in localized non-small cell lung cancer. Repertoires were generated with immunoSEQ multiplex PCR, while TCRdb's copy carries only in-frame clones and drops some. The table includes about 34,000 clones, 90% to 95% detected once. This specimen consisted of peripheral blood, obtained before any cancer treatment. The receptors shown here come from a woman aged 40-70 years with stage I lung adenocarcinoma. Both conserved end residues are part of each CDR3. A D gene is named only where the DNA matches it firmly. Only some rows state a clone size, as once, few, many or a class for expanded clones.

clone_size	j_call	v_call	d_call	cdr3_aa	cdr3_nt
once	TRBJ1-2	TRBV10-3	TRBD1	CAISGGDRGHYGYTF	TGTGCCATCTCTGGGGGGGACAGGGGGCACTATGGCTACACCTTC
NA	TRBJ1-1	TRBV7-2	TRBD1	CASSPPDRMNTEAFF	TGTGCCAGCAGCCCACCGGACAGGATGAACACTGAAGCTTTCTTT
NA	TRBJ1-2	TRBV7-2	NA	CASSGRGRDDYGYTF	TGTGCCAGCAGCGGCCGGGGGCGGGATGACTATGGCTACACCTTC
NA	TRBJ1-1	TRBV9	NA	CASSLVTSTEAFF	TGTGCCAGCAGCTTAGTCACCTCCACTGAAGCTTTCTTT
NA	TRBJ1-2	TRBV7-2	NA	CASSLGGLQGYTF	TGTGCCAGCAGCTTAGGAGGGTTACAGGGCTACACCTTC
NA	TRBJ2-1	TRBV2	NA	CASSETEEQFF	TGTGCCAGCAGTGAAACGGAAGAGCAGTTCTTC
NA	TRBJ1-1	TRBV11-3	NA	CASSSEPDTEAFF	TGTGCCAGCAGCTCCGAACCCGACACTGAAGCTTTCTTT
NA	TRBJ2-5	TRBV7-9	NA	CASSTAYQETQYF	TGTGCCAGCAGCACAGCATACCAAGAGACCCAGTACTTC
NA	TRBJ2-1	TRBV7-9	NA	CASSPLGGRARNEQFF	TGTGCCAGCAGCCCCCTTGGAGGGCGGGCGAGAAATGAGCAGTTCTTC
NA	TRBJ1-4	TRBV18	NA	CASSLAGASATNEKLFF	TGTGCCAGCTCGCTCGCGGGGGCTTCTGCAACTAATGAAAAACTGTTTTTT
NA	TRBJ2-1	TRBV9	TRBD2	CASSVGSGRVQNEQFF	TGTGCCAGCAGCGTAGGGAGCGGGAGGGTTCAGAATGAGCAGTTCTTC
NA	TRBJ2-5	TRBV7-2	TRBD1	CASRSGTGGETQYF	TGTGCCAGCAGGTCGGGGACAGGGGGAGAGACCCAGTACTTC
NA	TRBJ1-5	TRBV6-5	NA	CASQKEPRENQPQHF	TGTGCCAGCCAAAAAGAGCCCAGGGAGAATCAGCCCCAGCATTTT
few	TRBJ2-1	TRBV6-5	TRBD1	CASSYGGTGLNEQFF	TGTGCCAGCAGTTACGGAGGGACAGGGCTGAATGAGCAGTTCTTC
NA	TRBJ1-4	TRBV5-1	TRBD1	CASSSRAGDRGGKLFF	TGCGCCAGCAGCTCCCGCGCAGGGGACAGGGGAGGAAAACTGTTTTTT
NA	TRBJ1-6	TRBV18	NA	CASSPDTFSNSPLHF	TGTGCCAGCTCCCCGGATACCTTTTCTAATTCACCCCTCCACTTT
NA	TRBJ2-4	TRBV2	NA	CASRIGVRPYF	TGTGCCAGCAGGATAGGGGTTAGACCCTACTTC
NA	TRBJ1-5	TRBV18	NA	CASSPVRGSSNQPQHF	TGTGCCAGCTCACCCGTCCGGGGGTCGAGCAATCAGCCCCAGCATTTT
few	TRBJ2-1	TRBV2	NA	CASFRPSSYNEQFF	TGTGCCAGCTTTCGTCCAAGCTCCTACAATGAGCAGTTCTTC
NA	TRBJ2-1	TRBV19	TRBD1	CASSATGGSGNEQFF	TGTGCCAGTAGTGCCACAGGGGGGTCGGGGAATGAGCAGTTCTTC
NA	TRBJ2-4	TRBV20-1	NA	CSARDGQIQYF	TGCAGTGCTAGAGACGGACAGATTCAGTACTTC
NA	TRBJ2-7	TRBV9	TRBD1	CASSSSRDSYEQYF	TGTGCCAGCAGCTCCTCGAGGGACAGCTACGAGCAGTACTTC
NA	TRBJ2-1	TRBV5-1	NA	CASSLKTNEQFF	TGCGCCAGCAGCTTGAAGACCAATGAGCAGTTCTTC
NA	TRBJ1-5	TRBV7-2	NA	CASSLVGGQGPQHF	TGTGCCAGCAGCTTAGTTGGGGGGCAGGGGCCCCAGCATTTT
NA	TRBJ2-2	TRBV14	NA	CASSLQNTGELFF	TGTGCCAGCAGCCTACAGAACACCGGGGAGCTGTTTTTT
NA	TRBJ2-3	TRBV12-5	NA	CASGPGWGGTDTQYF	TGTGCTAGTGGTCCCGGGTGGGGGGGCACAGATACGCAGTATTTT
NA	TRBJ2-3	TRBV19	TRBD2	CASMPTSALDTQYF	TGTGCCAGTATGCCGACTAGCGCCCTAGATACGCAGTATTTT
NA	TRBJ2-7	TRBV2	NA	CASSDSGVPYEQYF	TGTGCCAGCAGTGACTCGGGGGTCCCCTACGAGCAGTACTTC
once	TRBJ2-4	TRBV5-1	TRBD1	CASSLLPGQGNIQYF	TGCGCCAGCAGCTTGCTCCCGGGACAGGGAAACATTCAGTACTTC
NA	TRBJ2-2	TRBV19	NA	CASSPRGTGELFF	TGTGCCAGTAGTCCCCGGGGAACCGGGGAGCTGTTTTTT
NA	TRBJ2-3	TRBV5-4	TRBD2	CASSSGGRALTDTQYF	TGTGCCAGCAGTTCTGGGGGGAGGGCCCTCACAGATACGCAGTATTTT
NA	TRBJ2-5	TRBV27	TRBD1	CASSSGQPTGETQYF	TGTGCCAGCAGTTCGGGACAGCCGACGGGAGAGACCCAGTACTTC
NA	TRBJ2-6	TRBV5-1	TRBD1	CASSYPGQGTTGANVLTF	TGCGCCAGCAGCTATCCGGGACAGGGGACTACTGGGGCCAACGTCCTGACTTTC
NA	TRBJ1-1	TRBV7-2	TRBD1	CASSQGQGGTGTEAFF	TGTGCCAGCAGCCAGGGACAGGGGGGGACGGGCACTGAAGCTTTCTTT
NA	TRBJ2-6	TRBV28	TRBD2	CASSRGLAGGLLSGANVLTF	TGTGCCAGCAGCCGGGGACTAGCGGGGGGCCTGCTCTCTGGGGCCAACGTCCTGACTTTC
NA	TRBJ2-7	TRBV10-3	NA	CAISDTSVPTSYEQYF	TGTGCCATCAGTGATACTAGTGTTCCCACCTCCTACGAGCAGTACTTC
NA	TRBJ1-5	TRBV6-1	NA	CASIQANNQPQHF	TGTGCCAGCATACAGGCTAACAATCAGCCCCAGCATTTT
NA	TRBJ1-2	TRBV28	NA	CASRDSDPYGYTF	TGTGCCAGCAGGGACAGCGACCCCTATGGCTACACCTTC
NA	TRBJ1-2	TRBV11-2	TRBD1	CASSVGQGYGYTF	TGTGCCAGCAGTGTGGGACAGGGTTACGGCTACACCTTC
NA	TRBJ2-2	TRBV7-2	NA	CASFPGPANTRELFF	TGTGCCAGCTTTCCTGGTCCGGCGAACACCAGGGAGCTGTTTTTT
NA	TRBJ2-5	TRBV7-2	TRBD2	CASSLGPPALAGGEETQYF	TGTGCCAGCAGCTTAGGGCCCCCCGCACTAGCGGGAGGGGAAGAGACCCAGTACTTC
NA	TRBJ2-7	TRBV5-1	TRBD2	CASSTSGGSGEQYF	TGCGCCAGCAGCACTAGCGGGGGGTCCGGCGAGCAGTACTTC
NA	TRBJ1-4	TRBV5-1	NA	CASSTTGNSAEKLFF	TGCGCCAGCAGCACAACAGGGAATTCCGCTGAAAAACTGTTTTTT
once	TRBJ2-5	TRBV9	NA	CASSPSLGVMETQYF	TGTGCCAGCAGCCCCAGCTTGGGGGTGATGGAGACCCAGTACTTC
once	TRBJ2-5	TRBV21-1	NA	CASSQTGGKETQYF	TGTGCCAGCAGCCAGACAGGGGGAAAAGAGACCCAGTACTTC